The rows below give T cell receptor beta chains drawn from one sample of a study of shared clonotypes between healthy human individuals. Sequencing was performed with immunoSEQ multiplex PCR; in TCRdb, only in-frame clones are kept and a portion is missing. The sample has roughly 1.4 million clones; 98% are singletons. Sequenced input: naive CD4+ T cells sorted from blood. These receptors were taken from a man under 40 in good health. Both conserved end residues are part of each CDR3. The D gene is left open where the match is weak. Expanded clones get a size class; other rows say once, few or many, or leave the size out.

j_call d_call clone_size v_call cdr3_aa cdr3_nt
TRBJ2-7 TRBD2 . TRBV28 CASSPGLALLYEQYF TGTGCCAGCAGCCCCGGACTAGCCCTTCTGTACGAGCAGTACTTC
TRBJ2-1 TRBD2 . TRBV27 CASSLSMMREGHRNEQFF TGTGCCAGCAGTTTATCGATGATGCGGGAGGGCCATAGGAATGAGCAGTTCTTC
TRBJ2-1 TRBD1 few TRBV4-3 CASSEKDRGGYNEQFF TGCGCCAGCAGCGAGAAGGACAGGGGGGGTTACAATGAGCAGTTCTTC
TRBJ2-5 TRBD2 once TRBV5-1 CASSAGTSGRFAGWETQYF TGCGCCAGCAGCGCCGGGACTAGCGGGAGGTTCGCCGGGTGGGAGACCCAGTACTTC
TRBJ2-7 TRBD1 . TRBV2 CASGDRGYEQYF TGTGCCAGCGGGGACAGGGGGTACGAGCAGTACTTC
TRBJ1-4 TRBD1 . TRBV30 CAWRLQGRNEKLFF TGTGCCTGGAGGTTACAGGGGAGGAATGAAAAACTGTTTTTT
TRBJ1-5 . . TRBV5-4 CASSLDGLRNQHF TGTGCCAGCAGCTTGGACGGATTGAGAAACCAGCATTTT
TRBJ2-7 . . TRBV18 CASSPNRERNEQYF TGTGCCAGCTCACCCAACAGGGAACGCAACGAGCAGTACTTC
TRBJ2-3 . . TRBV7-7 CASSPHHRVDTQYF TGTGCTAGCAGCCCACACCACAGGGTAGATACGCAGTATTTT
TRBJ1-4 TRBD1 . TRBV7-8 CASSPRRDSANEKLFF TGTGCCAGCAGCCCTCGACGGGACAGTGCGAATGAAAAACTGTTTTTT
TRBJ1-1 . . TRBV6-1 CAGRLFYYMNTEAFF TGTGCCGGCAGATTGTTTTATTACATGAACACTGAAGCTTTCTTT
TRBJ2-1 TRBD2 . TRBV5-6 CASSLPGLAGRNEQFF TGTGCCAGCAGCCTCCCGGGACTAGCGGGAAGGAATGAGCAGTTCTTC
TRBJ1-3 . . TRBV18 CASSPPGPLNTIYF TGTGCCAGCTCACCACCGGGACCGTTAAACACCATATATTTT
TRBJ2-7 . . TRBV7-2 CASSLAQRGNEQYF TGTGCCAGCAGCTTAGCGCAGAGGGGGAACGAGCAGTACTTC
TRBJ2-3 . . TRBV4-1 CASSQGASRGDTQYF TGCGCCAGCAGCCAAGGAGCATCAAGGGGAGATACGCAGTATTTT
TRBJ2-7 . . TRBV4-3 CASSQDLAAYEQYF TGCGCCAGCAGCCAAGATCTAGCAGCCTACGAGCAGTACTTC